A selection of T cell receptor beta chains follows, all from one sample in a study of a mutant IDH1 vaccine in newly diagnosed glioma. Their antigens remain unidentified. The repertoire was sequenced with immunoSEQ multiplex PCR; TCRdb's copy has only in-frame clones and lacks some. This sample has tens of thousands of clones, with about 80% found just once. Sample: PBMCs, taken from a glioma patient whose treatment included an IDH1 peptide vaccine. The receptor set was obtained from a man aged 18-30 years with glioma. Some clones in this sample may be carry-over from other donors' samples. Both conserved end residues are part of each CDR3. The order of the fields is CDR3 protein, V gene, clone size. Clone size is given for some rows only: seen once, a few or many times, or a class if the clone is expanded.

cdr3_aa: CASGLVSGEFNYGYTF; v_call: TRBV12-5; clone_size: -
cdr3_aa: CASSRTGAGDQPQHF; v_call: TRBV5-1; clone_size: -
cdr3_aa: CASSEAPGQAGELFF; v_call: TRBV6-1; clone_size: -
cdr3_aa: CASKLAGGRDTQYF; v_call: TRBV6-1; clone_size: -
cdr3_aa: CASSLTRTGSNSPLHF; v_call: TRBV7-2; clone_size: -
cdr3_aa: CSVVTAGNTIYF; v_call: TRBV29-1; clone_size: -
cdr3_aa: CASSLSSGTSGNTIYF; v_call: TRBV9; clone_size: -
cdr3_aa: CASSPSTGTPGTQYF; v_call: TRBV5-1; clone_size: -
cdr3_aa: CASSLGHRVGNQPQHF; v_call: TRBV7-2; clone_size: -
cdr3_aa: CATSGGGRADTQYF; v_call: TRBV15; clone_size: -
cdr3_aa: CASSLANGLAGDLYEQYF; v_call: TRBV7-6; clone_size: -
cdr3_aa: CASSLAKTALPKNTEAFF; v_call: TRBV5-1; clone_size: -
cdr3_aa: CASSLPQGSDTQYF; v_call: TRBV5-1; clone_size: -
cdr3_aa: CASTRLYQETQYF; v_call: TRBV7-9; clone_size: -
cdr3_aa: CASSRGPTSNQPQHF; v_call: TRBV9; clone_size: -
cdr3_aa: CASSQQGGTEAFF; v_call: TRBV14; clone_size: -
cdr3_aa: CASSVGMRGVETQYF; v_call: TRBV9; clone_size: -
cdr3_aa: CASSFHGTGYGYTF; v_call: TRBV7-9; clone_size: -
cdr3_aa: CASGARDSQYQPQHF; v_call: TRBV7-8; clone_size: -
cdr3_aa: CASSRPGHPLYGYTF; v_call: TRBV7-2; clone_size: -
cdr3_aa: CASSKSSQATMGAFF; v_call: TRBV5-1; clone_size: once
cdr3_aa: CATSRVAALNNEQFF; v_call: TRBV15; clone_size: few
cdr3_aa: CASSRDRGGGEAFF; v_call: TRBV7-2; clone_size: -
cdr3_aa: CASRVQGKVNTEAFF; v_call: TRBV7-2; clone_size: -
cdr3_aa: CASSFRSSGRSGELFF; v_call: TRBV7-2; clone_size: -
cdr3_aa: CASSTSQGFRAFF; v_call: TRBV19; clone_size: few
cdr3_aa: CASSQDPGNYGYTF; v_call: TRBV4-1; clone_size: once
cdr3_aa: CTSSGIDAGGGISYEQYF; v_call: TRBV19; clone_size: -
cdr3_aa: CAWNSGYRGYTF; v_call: TRBV30; clone_size: -
cdr3_aa: CASSPPRSGGNTIYF; v_call: TRBV18; clone_size: -
cdr3_aa: CASSAMTGGGSGYTF; v_call: TRBV2; clone_size: -
cdr3_aa: CASSKEQGAGVDTEAFF; v_call: TRBV21-1; clone_size: few
cdr3_aa: CASSGTGHGYTF; v_call: TRBV2; clone_size: -
cdr3_aa: CASPSGGQANTEAFF; v_call: TRBV23-1; clone_size: once
cdr3_aa: CASSPSQGSMSSEQYF; v_call: TRBV18; clone_size: -
cdr3_aa: CASSLNTNYGYTF; v_call: TRBV5-1; clone_size: -
cdr3_aa: CASSRDRGHGQPQHF; v_call: TRBV2; clone_size: -
cdr3_aa: CASSTNNNQPQHF; v_call: TRBV27; clone_size: -
cdr3_aa: CASSFTADTDTQYF; v_call: TRBV5-5; clone_size: -
cdr3_aa: CAWSLTVHGYTF; v_call: TRBV30; clone_size: once
cdr3_aa: CASSTGLDEQYF; v_call: TRBV27; clone_size: -
cdr3_aa: CSVERGIASGF; v_call: TRBV29-1; clone_size: few
cdr3_aa: CASKTARVQTYEQYF; v_call: TRBV2; clone_size: -
cdr3_aa: CASSKGPAFTDTQYF; v_call: TRBV18; clone_size: -
cdr3_aa: CASSEGPSYEQYF; v_call: TRBV6-4; clone_size: -
cdr3_aa: CASSSPGGSLSTDTQYF; v_call: TRBV7-3; clone_size: -
cdr3_aa: CASSLQVNQPQHF; v_call: TRBV6-5; clone_size: -
cdr3_aa: CARSRQGGSTETQYF; v_call: TRBV30; clone_size: -
cdr3_aa: CASSFGGHLYGYTF; v_call: TRBV27; clone_size: -
cdr3_aa: CACDSSGGTTNEKLFF; v_call: TRBV30; clone_size: -
cdr3_aa: CASSSKETQYF; v_call: TRBV6-5; clone_size: -
cdr3_aa: CAWSWGGENTEAFF; v_call: TRBV30; clone_size: -
cdr3_aa: CASSVTSGANVLTF; v_call: TRBV9; clone_size: -
cdr3_aa: CASSPIPGQGDNSEKLFF; v_call: TRBV7-9; clone_size: once